This record covers a single TCR beta chain. This specimen belongs to a study of blood T cell repertoires in COVID-19. Whole-study context: Italy, Spain and the United States were the sources of the convalescent and acute COVID-19 samples. Sources were T cells, B-cell-depleted T cells, or PBMCs; the material itself was cDNA or gDNA.

From germline, CDR1 is MDHEN and CDR2 SYDVKM. The J segment lost 6 bases and the V segment lost 8 bases, leaving 6 bases of the junction unmatched. CDR3 length equals 13 residues. Method: immunoSEQ multiplex PCR; TCRdb's copy keeps in-frame clones and lacks some. Of approximately 23,000 clones listed, around 91% were seen once; the top ten hold 2.5% to 3%. Source material: peripheral blood. This clonotype originated in an older man with acute or convalescent COVID-19. The genes are TRBV28 and TRBJ2-7, with 11 nucleotides matching TRBD2. The CDR3 DNA is TGTGCCAGCCAGACTAGCGGGACGTTCGAGCAGTACTTC. This gives the protein CASQTSGTFEQYF.